This TCR beta chain was found in a study of shared clonotypes between healthy human individuals. TCRdb's copy holds only in-frame clones and misses some; the assay was immunoSEQ multiplex PCR. Here the sample spans hundreds of thousands of clones, 96% being singletons. In this sample, this clone turned up once. The antigen is undetermined. The naive CD8 population came from CD45RO-negative cells selected for CCR7, without terminally differentiated effector memory CD45RA+ cells. Donation came from healthy HIV-negative adults that had no recent acute infections or vaccinations. V shed 5 bases, J shed 2 bases, and the junction held 7 bases outside the gene matches. From germline, CDR1 is LNHNV and CDR2 YYDKDF (reference sequence). The CDR3 consists of 15 residues. The study, taken as a whole, reports: In general, naive subsets displayed greater estimated richness than memory subsets did. Investigators expected sequencing depth to affect clonotype sharing among donors.

The specimen sequenced was naive CD8+ T cells sorted from blood. The sequence was collected from a woman aged 25 to 39 in good health. The chain joins TRBV15 to TRBJ2-5, with TRBD2 matching over 8 bases. The CDR3 is CATSGTSGKQETQYF. DNA of the CDR3: TGTGCCACCAGCGGTACTAGCGGAAAACAAGAGACCCAGTACTTC.